Listed below are T cell receptor beta chains from one sample, sequenced in a study of identical twins. Using its own MiXCR run on the 5' RACE reads, TCRdb lists one record per CDR3 protein. The sample shows 550,000 to 800,000 distinct CDR3 sequences, roughly 7.1% of them seen only once. The same sample was also studied in work on yellow fever vaccine responses in identical twins.

Sequencing used PBMCs. These receptors came from a woman aged 18-35 years in good health. Each CDR3 is given with its conserved first and last residue. D genes are given only for firm matches. Not every row has a clone size; where given, it reads once, few, many or a size class.

j_call d_call clone_size v_call cdr3_aa cdr3_nt
TRBJ1-5 . many TRBV15 CATSRRYSNQPQHF TGTGCCACCAGCAGACGGTATAGCAATCAGCCCCAGCATTTT
TRBJ2-1 TRBD2 many TRBV12-3/TRBV12-4 CASSRGLAVPNEQFF TGTGCCAGCAGCCGGGGACTAGCAGTTCCCAATGAGCAGTTCTTC
TRBJ2-7 . few TRBV27 CASSRPPREQYF TGTGCCAGCAGCCGCCCCCCCCGCGAGCAGTACTTC
TRBJ2-1 . few TRBV5-1 CASSWSYNEQFF TGCGCCAGCAGTTGGTCCTACAATGAGCAGTTCTTC
TRBJ1-2 . many TRBV5-1 CASSLGARDTANYGYTF TGCGCCAGCAGCTTGGGGGCCCGGGACACCGCTAACTATGGCTACACCTTC
TRBJ2-3 TRBD2 few TRBV20-1 CSEKGLAGRTDTQYF TGCAGTGAAAAAGGACTAGCGGGCCGCACAGATACGCAGTATTTT
TRBJ2-7 . few TRBV2 CASQGGVYEQYF TGTGCCAGCCAAGGGGGGGTATACGAGCAGTACTTC
TRBJ1-2 . few TRBV2 CASSESLQGWTKGYTF TGTGCCAGCAGTGAAAGCCTGCAGGGGTGGACAAAGGGCTACACCTTC
TRBJ1-5 . . TRBV29-1 CSVVSNQPQHF TGCAGCGTTGTGAGCAATCAGCCCCAGCATTTT
TRBJ2-7 . few TRBV5-1 CASSLEGHLYEQYF TGCGCCAGCAGCTTGGAGGGACATCTCTACGAGCAGTACTTC
TRBJ1-5 TRBD1 many TRBV24-1 CATSRDSSNQPQHF TGTGCCACCAGCCGGGACAGTAGCAATCAGCCCCAGCATTTT
TRBJ2-7 . many TRBV3-1 CASSQAGVYEQYF TGTGCCAGCAGCCAAGCGGGAGTCTACGAGCAGTACTTC
TRBJ2-1 TRBD2 . TRBV13 CASSLISGSLDNEQFF TGTGCCAGCAGCTTAATCAGCGGGAGTTTGGACAATGAGCAGTTCTTC
TRBJ2-2 . . TRBV3-1 CASSQGALDDTGELFF TGTGCCAGCAGCCAAGGGGCACTAGACGACACCGGGGAGCTGTTTTTT
TRBJ2-7 . . TRBV15 CATSTRDFGEQYF TGTGCCACCAGCACCAGGGACTTCGGCGAGCAGTACTTC
TRBJ1-1 TRBD1 many TRBV24-1 CATKQGTEAFF TGTGCCACCAAACAGGGGACTGAAGCTTTCTTT
TRBJ1-1 . . TRBV5-1 CASSASRQSTISNTEAFF TGCGCCAGCAGCGCCTCCCGCCAGTCCACGATAAGCAACACTGAAGCTTTCTTT
TRBJ2-7 . . TRBV5-5 CASSLLASVYEQYF TGTGCCAGCAGCTTGCTAGCCTCCGTTTACGAGCAGTACTTC
TRBJ2-7 TRBD1 few TRBV20-1 CSARSGTGDFYEQYF TGCAGTGCTAGGTCCGGGACAGGGGACTTCTACGAGCAGTACTTC
TRBJ2-5 TRBD2 . TRBV24-1 CATSDFQAGGQETQYF TGTGCCACCAGTGATTTTCAAGCGGGGGGGCAAGAGACCCAGTACTTC
TRBJ2-1 . few TRBV7-9 CASSLVGTKRYNEQFF TGTGCCAGCAGCTTAGTAGGGACGAAGCGGTACAATGAGCAGTTCTTC
TRBJ1-1 . many TRBV12-3/TRBV12-4 CASGNSGAFF TGTGCCAGCGGGAACTCGGGAGCTTTCTTT
TRBJ2-1 . many TRBV24-1 CATSHGNNEQFF TGTGCCACCAGCCATGGGAACAATGAGCAGTTCTTC
TRBJ2-2 . few TRBV9 CASSKVRADAGELFF TGTGCCAGCAGCAAAGTCAGGGCAGACGCCGGGGAGCTGTTTTTT
TRBJ2-5 TRBD2 . TRBV11-2 CASIPGLAGEETQYF TGTGCCAGCATCCCCGGACTAGCGGGAGAAGAGACCCAGTACTTC
TRBJ2-3 . . TRBV27 CASTDLTGDGDTQYF TGTGCCAGCACAGACCTGACTGGGGATGGGGATACGCAGTATTTT
TRBJ2-1 TRBD2 . TRBV20-1 CSARRLAGSNEQFF TGCAGTGCCAGACGACTAGCGGGGTCCAATGAGCAGTTCTTC